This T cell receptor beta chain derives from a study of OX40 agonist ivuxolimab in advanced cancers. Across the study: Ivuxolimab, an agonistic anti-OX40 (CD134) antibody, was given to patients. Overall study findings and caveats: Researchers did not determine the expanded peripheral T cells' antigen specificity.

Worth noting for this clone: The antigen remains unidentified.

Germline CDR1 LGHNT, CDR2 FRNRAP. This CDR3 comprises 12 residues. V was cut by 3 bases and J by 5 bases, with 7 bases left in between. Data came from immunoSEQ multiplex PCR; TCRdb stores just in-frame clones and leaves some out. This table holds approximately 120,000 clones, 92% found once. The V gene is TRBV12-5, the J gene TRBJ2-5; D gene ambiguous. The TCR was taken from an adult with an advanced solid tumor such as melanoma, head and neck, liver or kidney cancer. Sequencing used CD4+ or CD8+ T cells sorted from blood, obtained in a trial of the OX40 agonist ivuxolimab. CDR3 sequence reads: CASGFRGETQYF. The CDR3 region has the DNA TGTGCTAGTGGTTTTCGAGGTGAGACCCAGTACTTC.